This T cell receptor (beta chain) emerged from a study of shared clonotypes between healthy human individuals. Findings and caveats of the study: Estimated clonotype richness was generally higher in naive than memory subsets. For naive CD4 cells, around 5% of clonotypes were shared across a few donors.

As for this clone: What it binds is unknown. At one end, the junction sequence differs from germline, possibly due to a read error.

Sequencing was performed with immunoSEQ multiplex PCR; in TCRdb, only in-frame clones are kept and a portion is missing. The sample lists 2 million to 2.5 million clones; around 95% were seen once. HIV-negative, healthy adults without recent acute infections or vaccinations were the donors. The sequence was collected from a man in his late teens or twenties in good health. Sequencing used naive CD4+ T cells sorted from blood. This sample's subset: CD45RA+ positively selected.

CDR3 loop: CASRLGASTGEETQYF. The CDR3 DNA reads TGCGCCAGCAGGTTGGGGGCCTCAACGGGTGAAGAGACCCAGTACTTC. The chain recombines TRBV5-1 with TRBJ2-5, with D perhaps matching TRBD1 (6 bases). The CDR3 is 16 residues long. Germline values: CDR1 SGHRS, CDR2 YFSETQ.